A single sample is the source of the 27 T cell receptor beta chains below, sequenced in a study of shared clonotypes between healthy human individuals. Naive CD8 isolation took CD45RO-negative cells positively selected for CCR7 and excluded terminally differentiated effector memory CD45RA+ cells. Sequencing used immunoSEQ multiplex PCR; TCRdb keeps in-frame clones, though not all of them. Here the sample spans roughly 2 million clones, approximately 94% being singletons. The sequenced sample was naive CD8+ T cells sorted from blood. Every receptor here comes from a man in his late teens or twenties in good health.

This chain connects TRBV7-6 to TRBJ2-5, with no clear D. Germline CDR1 is SGHVS and CDR2 is FNYEAQ. CDR3 length: 14 amino acids. V shed 7 bases and J shed 5 bases, with 17 bases lying between them. Written as DNA, the CDR3 is TGTGCCAGCAACAATGAGGTGGGGTGGGAGACCCAGTACTTC. Protein sequence: CASNNEVGWETQYF.

The J gene is TRBJ2-7, the V gene TRBV4-3, with D hard to call. Germline V gene lookup returns CDR1 LGHNA and CDR2 YSLEER. Between the trimmed V and J ends, which lost 4 bases and 1 base, there was a span of 8 bases. This CDR3 region has 13 residues. DNA for the CDR3: TGCGCCAGCAGCCTGGGCAGGTCCTACGAGCAGTACTTC. It yields the protein CASSLGRSYEQYF.

The chain carries TRBV6-6 and TRBJ2-7; 8 nucleotides agree with TRBD2. V lost 6 bases to trimming and J lost 3 bases; unmatched junction nucleotides: 4. Germline V lookup: CDR1 MNHNY, CDR2 SVGAGI (reference sequence). This CDR3 spans 13 amino acids. The CDR3 spells CASSLGTSYEQYF. The DNA for the CDR3 is TGTGCCAGCAGCCTAGGGACTAGCTACGAGCAGTACTTC.

This chain links TRBV25-1 with TRBJ2-1, with D unclear. The CDR3 has 11 amino acids. Germline V CDR1 and CDR2: MGHDK, SYGVNS. The V end lost 8 bases, the J end lost 6 bases, and 8 bases lay between the germline ends. The CDR3 region has the DNA TGTGCCAGCGGCCCAAGCAATGAGCAGTTCTTC. This gives the protein CASGPSNEQFF. Full variable domain (remainder filled in from reference TRBV25-1 and TRBJ2-1): EADIYQTPRYLVIGTGKKITLECSQTMGHDKMYWYQQDPGMELHLIHYSYGVNSTEKGDLSSESTVSRIRTEHFPLTLESARPSHTSQYLCASGPSNEQFFGPGTRLTVL.

The chain has TRBV7-9 and TRBJ2-2; no clear D. From germline, CDR1 is SEHNR and CDR2 FQNEAQ (reference sequence). Between the trimmed V and J ends, which lost 5 bases and 4 bases, there was a span of 8 bases. CDR3 length: 13 amino acids. In nucleotides, the CDR3 is TGTGCCAGCAGCGGCCTTGGCACCGGGGAGCTGTTTTTT. Translated, it gives CASSGLGTGELFF.

V usage is TRBV28 and J usage is TRBJ2-7, with D unresolved. This CDR3 is built from 15 residues. Germline V lookup: CDR1 MDHEN, CDR2 SYDVKM. The V gene lost 10 bases and the J gene lost 0 bases, with 19 bases spanning the gap. In DNA form, the CDR3 reads TGTGCCACCCGCCCTCGGACCGACCGCTCCTACGAGCAGTACTTC. Its translation is CATRPRTDRSYEQYF.

V is TRBV9 and J is TRBJ2-2; D remains ambiguous. Germline assignment: CDR1 SGDLS and CDR2 YYNGEE. Trimming pared 3 bases from V and 0 bases from J, leaving 15 bases between. The CDR3 is 17 residues long. The CDR3: CASSGRIVSTNTGELFF. DNA of the CDR3: TGTGCCAGCAGCGGACGAATTGTGTCTACGAACACCGGGGAGCTGTTTTTT.

The chain has TRBV7-6 and TRBJ2-7; the match to TRBD2 covers 10 bases. J lost 4 bases, V lost 0 bases, and 9 bases had no gene match. Germline V gives CDR1 SGHVS, CDR2 FNYEAQ. The CDR3 covers 17 residues. The CDR3 loop reads CASSLAPPLAGDYEQYF. DNA of the CDR3: TGTGCCAGCAGCTTAGCCCCACCCCTAGCGGGAGATTACGAGCAGTACTTC.

The chain employs TRBV5-1 and TRBJ1-2; 12 nucleotides align to TRBD1. CDR3 length: 14 residues. J was trimmed by 6 bases and V by 2 bases; bases with no gene match: 2. Germline CDR1 reads SGHRS; CDR2 reads YFSETQ. The chain's CDR3 is CASSLGTGGDGYTF. The CDR3 bases are TGCGCCAGCAGCTTAGGGACAGGGGGCGATGGCTACACCTTC.

The chain combines TRBV5-6 with TRBJ2-7; 11 nucleotides match TRBD2. V lost 2 bases, J lost 2 bases, and 3 bases stayed unmatched. The length of the CDR3 is 15 residues. CDR1 SGHDT and CDR2 YYEEEE come from the germline V gene. The DNA of the CDR3 is TGTGCCAGCAGCTTCATGACTAGCGGGGCCTACGAGCAGTACTTC. Translating gives CASSFMTSGAYEQYF.

V is TRBV7-8 and J is TRBJ1-2; no firm D call. V dropped 3 bases and J dropped 5 bases, with 10 bases sitting between them. The CDR3 runs to 13 residues. CDR1 is SGHVS and CDR2 is FQNEAQ in the germline V gene. The CDR3 is CASSLDPSYGYTF. DNA for the CDR3: TGTGCCAGCAGCTTGGACCCTTCGTATGGCTACACCTTC.

As concerns this clone: The sample has other DNA sequences that encode this CDR3 too. The CDR3 DNA follows: TGTGCCAGCAGCTTAGATGGACAAGAGACCCAGTACTTC. As protein: CASSLDGQETQYF. This chain links TRBV7-9 with TRBJ2-5; no firm D call. CDR1 and CDR2 from the germline V gene are SEHNR and FQNEAQ (reference sequence). V was clipped by 1 base and J by 2 bases, with 5 bases between them. There are 13 residues in the CDR3. Full variable domain (outside the CDR3, taken from reference TRBV7-9 and TRBJ2-5): DTGVSQNPRHKITKRGQNVTFRCDPISEHNRLYWYRQTLGQGPEFLTYFQNEAQLEKSRLLSDRFSAERPKGSFSTLEIQRTEQGDSAMYLCASSLDGQETQYFGPGTRLLVL.

This clone turned up a few times. Other DNA sequences in this sample translate to the same CDR3. The rearrangement uses TRBV19 and TRBJ1-1, with a weak D call TRBD1 (5 bases). CDR1 is LNHDA, CDR2 SQIVND, per germline (reference sequence). The CDR3 sequence is 13 residues long. The ends were cut back, 0 bases at V and 5 bases at J, with 7 bases in the middle. The CDR3 is CASSIDRETEAFF. CDR3 sequence (DNA): TGTGCCAGTAGTATAGACAGGGAGACTGAAGCTTTCTTT.

This chain uses TRBV27 with TRBJ2-7; TRBD2 aligns across 14 bases. With 5 bases clipped from V and 1 base from J, the junction kept 10 bases outside the gene matches. Germline V gene sequence: CDR1 MNHEY, CDR2 SMNVEV (reference sequence). This CDR3 has 18 amino acids. The CDR3 DNA follows: TGTGCCAGCAGTCCGTTGACTAGCGGGAGGGCCTTTTCCTACGAGCAGTACTTC. It specifies CASSPLTSGRAFSYEQYF.

This clone appeared once. The chain links TRBV29-1 to TRBJ2-5, with D perhaps assigned TRBD1 or TRBD2 (6 bases each). This CDR3 region has 14 residues. Germline CDR1 SQVTM, CDR2 ANQGSEA. Trimming removed 0 bases at V and 1 base at J, with 9 bases between. The CDR3 region has the DNA TGCAGCGTTGAAGATTGGGGGGCCCAAGAGACCCAGTACTTC. This encodes CSVEDWGAQETQYF.

J is TRBJ2-1 and V is TRBV5-6; D is unresolved. Trimming pared 4 bases from V and 9 bases from J, leaving 14 bases between. This CDR3 is built from 13 residues. Germline V CDR1 and CDR2: SGHDT, YYEEEE. This chain's CDR3 is CASSPAARVEQFF. The CDR3 nucleotides read TGTGCCAGCAGCCCGGCTGCTAGAGTTGAGCAGTTCTTC.

The V call is TRBV5-4, the J call TRBJ2-3, with 9 bases matching TRBD1. Germline CDR1 is SGHNT and CDR2 is YYREEE (reference sequence). The trim removed 4 bases at V and 2 bases at J, leaving 8 bases unmatched. CDR3 length: 16 residues. The CDR3 bases are TGTGCCAGCAGCCCAGGGACAGGGAAAGTCACAGATACGCAGTATTTT. Amino acids: CASSPGTGKVTDTQYF. The variable domain in full, completed from reference TRBV5-4 and TRBJ2-3, reads ETGVTQSPTHLIKTRGQQVTLRCSSQSGHNTVSWYQQALGQGPQFIFQYYREEENGRGNFPPRFSGLQFPNYSSELNVNALELDDSALYLCASSPGTGKVTDTQYFGPGTRLTVL.

The chain couples TRBV7-9 to TRBJ1-1; D is undetermined. Germline CDR1 SEHNR, CDR2 FQNEAQ (reference sequence). This CDR3 is built from 16 residues. Trimming cost V 3 bases and J 4 bases, with 18 bases left between them. CDR3 amino acids: CASSFHLTAFGTEAFF. The DNA of the CDR3 is TGTGCCAGCAGCTTTCACTTAACAGCATTTGGCACTGAAGCTTTCTTT.

This chain joins TRBV5-5 and TRBJ2-7; D is undetermined. The CDR3 contains 15 residues. Germline CDR1 is SGHKS and CDR2 is YYEKEE (reference sequence). V was pared by 3 bases and J by 5 bases, with 18 bases between. The CDR3 sequence: CASSSVWATSHEQYF. CDR3 DNA: TGTGCCAGCAGCTCCGTTTGGGCCACCAGCCACGAGCAGTACTTC.

The genes are TRBV5-1 and TRBJ2-1; D possibly corresponds to TRBD1 (7 bases). The CDR3 is made up of 12 amino acids. V was pared by 5 bases and J by 7 bases, with 10 bases between. Germline assignment: CDR1 SGHRS and CDR2 YFSETQ. The CDR3 loop is CASRTGRNEQFF. DNA for the CDR3: TGCGCCAGCAGGACAGGGAGGAATGAGCAGTTCTTC.

V is TRBV29-1 and J is TRBJ1-1, with D uncertain. The germline V gene has CDR1 SQVTM and CDR2 ANQGSEA. The V end was cut by 3 bases, the J end by 1 base, with 15 bases between. The CDR3 has 15 amino acids. The DNA for the CDR3 is TGCAGCGTTGATGGAGAGGAGGCAGGGAACACTGAAGCTTTCTTT. This encodes CSVDGEEAGNTEAFF.

The chain has TRBV11-2 and TRBJ2-2, with D hard to call. V shed 5 bases and J shed 6 bases, with 10 bases lying between them. CDR3 size: 13 residues. Germline CDR1 and CDR2: SGHAT and FQNNGV. The CDR3 region has the DNA TGTGCCAGCAGCGCCTTCTCCGCCGGGGAGCTGTTTTTT. As protein: CASSAFSAGELFF.

The chain has TRBV6-5 and TRBJ2-7; possibly TRBD1 for D (6 bases). CDR1 MNHEY and CDR2 SVGAGI come from the germline V gene. Trimming stripped 6 bases from V and 3 bases from J, with 15 bases between. This CDR3 comprises 14 residues. The CDR3 is CASSRQVLDYEQYF. CDR3 coding DNA: TGTGCCAGCAGCCGACAGGTCCTTGACTACGAGCAGTACTTC.

J is TRBJ2-7 and V is TRBV11-2; 15 bases line up with TRBD2. With V trimmed by 4 bases and J by 6 bases, 4 bases remained unmatched. This CDR3 contains 15 residues. The V gene's germline CDR1 is SGHAT and CDR2 FQNNGV. The CDR3 DNA follows: TGTGCCAGCAGCTGGGGACTAGCGGGAGGTTTCGAGCAGTACTTC. Amino acids: CASSWGLAGGFEQYF.

The genes are TRBV15 and TRBJ2-5; the D gene is possibly TRBD1 (5 bases). CDR3 length equals 16 residues. From germline, CDR1 is LNHNV and CDR2 YYDKDF (reference sequence). The V gene lost 5 bases and the J gene lost 3 bases, with 19 bases spanning the gap. CDR3 sequence reads: CATSANLGQLKETQYF. CDR3 DNA sequence: TGTGCCACCAGCGCAAACCTGGGGCAACTGAAAGAGACCCAGTACTTC.

The chain couples TRBV5-1 to TRBJ2-3; TRBD1 matches 7 bases. CDR1 is SGHRS and CDR2 is YFSETQ in the germline V gene. CDR3 length: 16 residues. Losses at the gene ends were 4 bases for V and 0 bases for J; bases not matched to a gene: 8. The CDR3 sequence: CASSTDRVSSTDTQYF. CDR3 coding DNA: TGCGCCAGCAGCACAGACAGGGTTAGTAGCACAGATACGCAGTATTTT.

Here the CDR3 DNA reads TGTGCCAGCAGCTTTCCCCGACTAGCTTCCACCGGGGAGCTGTTTTTT. It yields the protein CASSFPRLASTGELFF. The chain has TRBV7-2 and TRBJ2-2; 7 bases align to TRBD2. CDR3 length: 16 amino acids. Germline CDR1 reads SGHTA; CDR2 reads FQGNSA. The J segment lost 4 bases and the V segment lost 3 bases, leaving 8 bases of the junction unmatched.